The clone carrying this TCR beta chain occurred many times. Its antigen remains unknown. This entry comes from a study of T cell repertoires in cytomegalovirus infection. The overall study: A matching HLA type, together with CMV infection, was signaled by public TCR beta signatures.

Notes on the study in general: People with CMV and the relevant HLA were identified by cumulative public TCR beta family frequency. In two of eight donors, the top clonotype was HLA-C-restricted CMV-specific.

TCRdb independently ran MiXCR on the reads; one entry per CDR3 protein. This table holds about 680,000 distinct CDR3 sequences, 20% to 25% found once. Sequenced sample: CD8+ T cells from PBMCs. This clonotype was sampled from a human donor in good health (CMV status not recorded). Some clones in this sample may be carry-over from other donors' samples.

The CDR3 here is CASSHGAPGLHNEQFF. Here the CDR3 DNA reads TGTGCCAGCAGTCATGGCGCCCCGGGGTTACACAATGAGCAGTTCTTC. The chain uses TRBV12-3 or TRBV12-4 and TRBJ2-1; weak D call: TRBD2 (5 bases). Trimming took 5 bases from V and 5 from J, leaving 19 bases between them. This CDR3 region has 16 residues.